Listed here are 18 T cell receptor beta chains from one sample, sequenced in a study of blood T cell repertoires in COVID-19. Assay: immunoSEQ multiplex PCR; the TCRdb copy retains only in-frame clones and omits some. The sample carries 350,000 to 450,000 clones, roughly nine tenths recorded once. Sequencing was done on a sample of PBMCs or T cells enriched from blood (not recorded which). Receptors were obtained from a woman aged 40-49 years who had been exposed to COVID-19.

The chain combines TRBV19 with TRBJ2-1, with 9 bases matching TRBD2. Germline-derived CDR1 and CDR2 are LNHDA and SQIVND (reference sequence). This CDR3 contains 15 residues. The ends lost 6 bases at V and 4 bases at J; junction bases unmatched: 7. CDR3 residues: CASSPTSGPYNEQFF. DNA of the CDR3: TGTGCCAGTAGCCCGACTAGCGGACCTTACAATGAGCAGTTCTTC.

The chain is built from TRBV7-2 and TRBJ2-7; 8 nucleotides match TRBD2. This CDR3 is 14 amino acids long. CDR1 is SGHTA, CDR2 FQGNSA, per germline. After removal of 1 base from V and 6 bases from J, the junction contained 5 bases not matched to a gene. CDR3 sequence: CASSLDSGRAEQYF. For the CDR3, the DNA is TGTGCCAGCAGCTTAGACAGCGGGAGAGCCGAGCAGTACTTC.

V is TRBV30 and J is TRBJ1-2; 10 nucleotides match TRBD1. CDR1 and CDR2 from the germline V gene are GTSNPN and SVGIG (reference sequence). The CDR3 totals 13 residues. After removal of 4 bases from V and 5 bases from J, the junction contained 4 bases not matched to a gene. CDR3 loop: CAWNPGQGYGYTF. CDR3 sequence (DNA): TGTGCCTGGAATCCGGGACAGGGGTATGGCTACACCTTC.

This clone was detected a few times. V usage is TRBV5-4 and J usage is TRBJ2-7; D perhaps matches TRBD1 (5 bases). The CDR3 runs 14 residues. Trimming removed 0 bases at V and 1 base at J, with 8 bases between. CDR1 and CDR2 from the germline V gene are SGHNT and YYREEE (reference sequence). In DNA, the CDR3 is TGTGCCAGCAGCTTGGATGCAGGGTCCTACGAGCAGTACTTC. This gives the protein CASSLDAGSYEQYF.

The CDR3 region is CASSMGQGGSNEKLFF. The DNA for the CDR3 is TGTGCCAGCAGCATGGGGCAGGGAGGGAGTAATGAAAAACTGTTTTTT. J is TRBJ1-4 and V is TRBV7-8; a weak D match, TRBD1 (5 bases). This CDR3 is 16 amino acids long. Germline V gene sequence: CDR1 SGHVS, CDR2 FQNEAQ. The V end was cut by 5 bases, the J end by 4 bases, with 17 bases between.

A single count supports this clone. The chain is built from TRBV7-9 and TRBJ2-1; 7 nucleotides align to TRBD2. Germline assignment: CDR1 SEHNR and CDR2 FQNEAQ (reference sequence). The CDR3 extends over 17 amino acids. V trimming: 4 bases; J trimming: 5 bases; junction bases outside the gene matches: 14. CDR3: CASSSLRGSGDHNEQFF. The CDR3 nucleotides are TGTGCCAGCAGCTCCCTCCGGGGGAGCGGGGACCACAATGAGCAGTTCTTC. Complete variable domain (other parts from reference TRBV7-9 and TRBJ2-1): DTGVSQNPRHKITKRGQNVTFRCDPISEHNRLYWYRQTLGQGPEFLTYFQNEAQLEKSRLLSDRFSAERPKGSFSTLEIQRTEQGDSAMYLCASSSLRGSGDHNEQFFGPGTRLTVL.

This rearrangement joins TRBV12-3 or TRBV12-4 to TRBJ2-3; a weak D match, TRBD1 (6 bases). Trimming pared 1 base from V and 8 bases from J, leaving 7 bases between. The CDR3 spans 12 residues. CDR3 nucleotide sequence: TGTGCCAGCAGTTTAGTAGGGGGTACGCAGTATTTT. This translates into CASSLVGGTQYF.

V is TRBV4-3 and J is TRBJ2-3; maybe TRBD1 (7 bases). Trimming removed 0 bases at V and 2 bases at J, with 21 bases between. In germline, CDR1 is LGHNA, CDR2 YSLEER. CDR3 size: 19 residues. As DNA, the CDR3 is TGCGCCAGCAGCCAAGATGGGGGGTGGACAGGCAGTTTCACAGATACGCAGTATTTT. This translates into CASSQDGGWTGSFTDTQYF.

V usage is TRBV7-2 and J usage is TRBJ2-7; the match to TRBD2 covers 9 bases. CDR1 is SGHTA, CDR2 FQGNSA, per germline. The CDR3 extends over 15 amino acids. V lost 1 base, J lost 1 base, and 2 bases stayed unmatched. In DNA, the CDR3 is TGTGCCAGCAGCTTAGTAGCGGGAGAGTCCTACGAGCAGTACTTC. Translation: CASSLVAGESYEQYF.

This clone was recorded only once. The chain couples TRBV6-5 to TRBJ1-6; the match to TRBD1 covers 10 bases. The germline V gene encodes CDR1 MNHEY and CDR2 SVGAGI. The ends lost 5 bases at V and 7 bases at J; junction bases unmatched: 5. The CDR3 length is 15 residues. DNA of the CDR3: TGTGCCAGCAGTCCCGACAGGGGGCGAAATTCACCCCTCCACTTT. Translation: CASSPDRGRNSPLHF.

V gene TRBV19 combines with J gene TRBJ1-1, with D possibly being TRBD1 (5 bases). Germline V gene lookup returns CDR1 LNHDA and CDR2 SQIVND (reference sequence). The CDR3 consists of 13 residues. V was shortened by 0 bases and J by 5 bases, with 7 bases between the two germline ends. The CDR3 sequence is CASSIDRVTEAFF. The CDR3, as DNA: TGTGCCAGTAGTATAGACAGGGTAACTGAAGCTTTCTTT.

The genes are TRBV5-8 and TRBJ1-1, with a weak D call TRBD1 (5 bases). Per the germline V gene, CDR1 is SGHTS and CDR2 is YDEGEE. V lost 4 bases, J lost 0 bases, and 16 bases lay in between. This CDR3 is 16 amino acids long. CDR3 sequence: CASSGEGGGLNTEAFF. For the CDR3, the DNA is TGTGCCAGCAGCGGGGAGGGCGGGGGATTGAACACTGAAGCTTTCTTT.

The chain recombines TRBV7-9 with TRBJ2-1, with TRBD1 matching 9 bases. This CDR3 has 14 residues. After removal of 5 bases from V and 4 bases from J, the junction contained 3 bases not matched to a gene. Germline V lookup: CDR1 SEHNR, CDR2 FQNEAQ (reference sequence). The DNA for the CDR3 is TGTGCCAGCAGCCACAGGGGGCCGTACAATGAGCAGTTCTTC. Amino acid sequence: CASSHRGPYNEQFF.

The CDR3 region is CATRQGAINTIYF. DNA of the CDR3: TGCGCCACGAGACAGGGGGCAATCAACACCATATATTTT. The genes are TRBV23-1 and TRBJ1-3, with TRBD1 matching 10 bases. TRBV23-1 qualifies as an ORF whose function is uncertain. The CDR3 totals 13 residues. The V segment lost 10 bases and the J segment 7 bases; nucleotides outside the gene matches: 7.

This clone has only one observation. The V gene is TRBV27, the J gene TRBJ2-1; D remains ambiguous. CDR1 is MNHEY, CDR2 SMNVEV, per germline (reference sequence). This CDR3 spans 14 amino acids. Trimming removed 6 bases from V and 5 bases from J, with 14 bases in between. The CDR3 DNA follows: TGTGCCAGCAGCTACGTCAGCGCGGACAATGAGCAGTTCTTC. Encoded protein: CASSYVSADNEQFF.

V gene TRBV10-1 combines with J gene TRBJ1-1; 8 bases align to TRBD1. V was pared by 5 bases and J by 3 bases, with 5 bases of the junction left unmatched. CDR3 size: 14 residues. Germline lookup yields CDR1 WNHNN and CDR2 SYGVQD (reference sequence). The CDR3 DNA reads as TGCGCCAGCAGTACGGACAGGGAAGACACTGAAGCTTTCTTT. It translates to CASSTDREDTEAFF.

The rearrangement uses TRBV19 and TRBJ2-1; 9 nucleotides match TRBD1. The V segment lost 5 bases and the J segment 4 bases; nucleotides outside the gene matches: 6. Germline loops: CDR1 LNHDA, CDR2 SQIVND (reference sequence). The length of the CDR3 is 15 residues. CDR3 sequence reads: CASSATGGSYNEQFF. In DNA form, the CDR3 reads TGTGCCAGTAGTGCGACAGGGGGATCGTACAATGAGCAGTTCTTC.

J is TRBJ1-4 and V is TRBV7-8; no firm D call. V was trimmed by 3 bases and J by 8 bases, leaving 10 bases between them. This CDR3 comprises 13 residues. Germline V gene sequence: CDR1 SGHVS, CDR2 FQNEAQ. In DNA form, the CDR3 reads TGTGCCAGCAGCTTTTACAACAGAGAAAAACTGTTTTTT. As protein: CASSFYNREKLFF.